This T cell receptor beta chain stems from a study of T cell responses to AZD1222 COVID-19 vaccine. Findings and caveats of the study: The study reported that nearly half of spike-specific TCRs target unmutated variant regions.

About this clone itself: Its matching antigen is unknown.

In germline, CDR1 is SGHRS, CDR2 YFSETQ. The V end lost 2 bases, the J end lost 1 base, and 9 bases lay between the germline ends. The length of the CDR3 is 14 residues. Using immunoSEQ multiplex PCR, the repertoire was profiled, and TCRdb retains in-frame clones only, with some absent. The profile shows 100,000 to 150,000 clones, approximately 90% of them singletons. This receptor was obtained from an adult who received the AZD1222 COVID-19 vaccine. The chain has TRBV5-1 and TRBJ1-1; no clear D gene. The sample consisted of peripheral blood, taken 28 days after the second AZD1222 dose. CDR3 sequence reads: CASSLWSPNTEAFF. As DNA, the CDR3 is TGCGCCAGCAGCTTATGGTCCCCGAACACTGAAGCTTTCTTT.